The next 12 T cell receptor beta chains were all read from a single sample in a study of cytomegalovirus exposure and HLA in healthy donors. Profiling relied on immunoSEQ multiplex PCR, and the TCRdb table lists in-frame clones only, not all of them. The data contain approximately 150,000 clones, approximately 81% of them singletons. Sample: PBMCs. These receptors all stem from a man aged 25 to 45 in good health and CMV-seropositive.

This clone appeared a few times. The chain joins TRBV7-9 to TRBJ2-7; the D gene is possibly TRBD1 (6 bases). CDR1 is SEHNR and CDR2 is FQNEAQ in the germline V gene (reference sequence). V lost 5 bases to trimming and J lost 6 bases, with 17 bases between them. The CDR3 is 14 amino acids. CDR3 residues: CASSLTGVSGEQYF. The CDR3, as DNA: TGTGCCAGCAGCCTGACAGGTGTCTCGGGCGAGCAGTACTTC.

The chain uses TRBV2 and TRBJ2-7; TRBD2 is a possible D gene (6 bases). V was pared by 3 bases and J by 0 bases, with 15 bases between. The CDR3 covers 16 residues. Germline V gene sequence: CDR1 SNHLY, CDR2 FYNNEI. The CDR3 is CASSETFGGSSYEQYF. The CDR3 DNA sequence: TGTGCCAGCAGTGAGACCTTTGGGGGGAGCTCCTACGAGCAGTACTTC.

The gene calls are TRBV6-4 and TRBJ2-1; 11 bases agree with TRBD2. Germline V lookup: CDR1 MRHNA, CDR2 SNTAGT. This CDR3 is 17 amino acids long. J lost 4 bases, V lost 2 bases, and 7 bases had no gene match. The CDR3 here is CASSDRGLAAGYNEQFF. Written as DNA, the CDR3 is TGTGCCAGCAGTGACAGGGGACTAGCGGCAGGTTACAATGAGCAGTTCTTC.

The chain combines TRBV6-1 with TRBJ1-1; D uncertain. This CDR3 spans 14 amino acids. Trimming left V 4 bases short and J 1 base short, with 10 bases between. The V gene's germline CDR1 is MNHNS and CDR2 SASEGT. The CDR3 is CASSVESGNTEAFF. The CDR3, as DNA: TGTGCCAGCAGTGTGGAGTCCGGGAACACTGAAGCTTTCTTT.

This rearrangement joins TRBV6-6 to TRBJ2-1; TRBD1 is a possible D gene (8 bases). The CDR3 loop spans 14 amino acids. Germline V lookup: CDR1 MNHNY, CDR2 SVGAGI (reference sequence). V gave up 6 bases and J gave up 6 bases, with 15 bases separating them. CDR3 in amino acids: CASSPYRGGNEQFF. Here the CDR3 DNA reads TGTGCCAGCAGCCCGTACAGGGGGGGCAATGAGCAGTTCTTC.

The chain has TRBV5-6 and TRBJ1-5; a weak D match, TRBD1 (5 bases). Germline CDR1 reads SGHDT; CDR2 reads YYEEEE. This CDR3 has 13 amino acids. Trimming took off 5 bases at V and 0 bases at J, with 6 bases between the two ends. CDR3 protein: CASSQGSNQPQHF. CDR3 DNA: TGTGCCAGCAGTCAGGGTAGCAATCAGCCCCAGCATTTT.

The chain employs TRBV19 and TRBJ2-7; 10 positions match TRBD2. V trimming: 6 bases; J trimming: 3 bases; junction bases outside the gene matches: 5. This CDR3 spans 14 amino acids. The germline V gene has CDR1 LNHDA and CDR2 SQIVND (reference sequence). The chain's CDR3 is CASRVTSGVYEQYF. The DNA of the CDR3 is TGTGCCAGTAGGGTAACTAGCGGGGTCTACGAGCAGTACTTC. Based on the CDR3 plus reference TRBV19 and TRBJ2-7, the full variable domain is DGGITQSPKYLFRKEGQNVTLSCEQNLNHDAMYWYRQDPGQGLRLIYYSQIVNDFQKGDIAEGYSVSREKKESFPLTVTSAQKNPTAFYLCASRVTSGVYEQYFGPGTRLTVT.

The CDR3 is CSAATGTGGYNEQFF. The CDR3 bases are TGCAGCGCCGCTACCGGGACAGGGGGCTACAATGAGCAGTTCTTC. V gene TRBV29-1 combines with J gene TRBJ2-1; 11 nucleotides agree with TRBD1. The CDR3 has 15 amino acids. The V gene's germline CDR1 is SQVTM and CDR2 ANQGSEA. V gave up 7 bases and J gave up 3 bases; unmatched junction bases: 8.

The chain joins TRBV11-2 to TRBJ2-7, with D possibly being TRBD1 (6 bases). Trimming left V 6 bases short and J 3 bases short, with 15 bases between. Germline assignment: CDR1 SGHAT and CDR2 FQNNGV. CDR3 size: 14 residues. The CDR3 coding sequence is TGTGCCAGCAGAGTTTCCGGGACAAACTACGAGCAGTACTTC. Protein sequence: CASRVSGTNYEQYF.

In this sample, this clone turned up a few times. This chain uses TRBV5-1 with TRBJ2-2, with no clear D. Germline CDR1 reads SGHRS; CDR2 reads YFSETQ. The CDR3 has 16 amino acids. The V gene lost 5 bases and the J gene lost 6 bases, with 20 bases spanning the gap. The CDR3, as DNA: TGCGCCAGCAGTCCTCAGGTGGCCAGGTTGTCCGGGGAGCTGTTTTTT. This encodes CASSPQVARLSGELFF.

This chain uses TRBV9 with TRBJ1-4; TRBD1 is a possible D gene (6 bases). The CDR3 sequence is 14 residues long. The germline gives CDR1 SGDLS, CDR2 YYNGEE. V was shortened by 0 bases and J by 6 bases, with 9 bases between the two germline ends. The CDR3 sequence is CASSVGAGDEKLFF. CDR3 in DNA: TGTGCCAGCAGCGTAGGGGCAGGGGATGAAAAACTGTTTTTT.

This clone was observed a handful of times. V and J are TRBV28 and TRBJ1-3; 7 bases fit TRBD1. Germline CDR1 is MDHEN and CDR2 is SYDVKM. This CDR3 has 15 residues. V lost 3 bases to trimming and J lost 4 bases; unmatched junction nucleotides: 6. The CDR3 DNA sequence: TGTGCCAGCAGTTTCGAGGGGGCGCGGGGAAACACCATATATTTT. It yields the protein CASSFEGARGNTIYF.